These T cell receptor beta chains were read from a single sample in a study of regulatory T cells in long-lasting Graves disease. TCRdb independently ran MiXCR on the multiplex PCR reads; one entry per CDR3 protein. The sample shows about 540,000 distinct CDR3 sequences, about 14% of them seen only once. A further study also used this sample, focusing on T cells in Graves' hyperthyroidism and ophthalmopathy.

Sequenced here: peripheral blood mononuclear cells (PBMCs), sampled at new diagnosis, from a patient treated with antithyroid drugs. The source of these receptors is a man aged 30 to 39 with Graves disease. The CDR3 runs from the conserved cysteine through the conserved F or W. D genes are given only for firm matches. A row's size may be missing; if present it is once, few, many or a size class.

CDR3 DNA: TGCAGCGTTGAATTAGGGAGAGAGACCCAGTACTTC
CDR3 protein: CSVELGRETQYF
V gene: TRBV29-1
D gene: NA
J gene: TRBJ2-5
clone size: NA

CDR3 DNA: TGTGCCACCTCCTCCGGTACCACCTACGAGCAGTACTTC
CDR3 protein: CATSSGTTYEQYF
V gene: TRBV2
D gene: NA
J gene: TRBJ2-7
clone size: NA

CDR3 DNA: TGTGCCAGCAGTGATCGGGCCAAGCAAGCTTTCTTT
CDR3 protein: CASSDRAKQAFF
V gene: TRBV25-1
D gene: NA
J gene: TRBJ1-1
clone size: NA

CDR3 DNA: TGTGCCATCACCCTGGACAGGGAAGGACCGGGACTAGCCTCCTACGAGCAGTACTTC
CDR3 protein: CAITLDREGPGLASYEQYF
V gene: TRBV10-3
D gene: NA
J gene: TRBJ2-7
clone size: NA

CDR3 DNA: TGTGCCAGCAGCGTAGCTAGCGGGAGTGGGGTTACGCAGTATTTT
CDR3 protein: CASSVASGSGVTQYF
V gene: TRBV9
D gene: TRBD2
J gene: TRBJ2-3
clone size: many

CDR3 DNA: TGCAGTGCTAGAGATTCATCGGCAGAGACCCAGTACTTC
CDR3 protein: CSARDSSAETQYF
V gene: TRBV20-1
D gene: NA
J gene: TRBJ2-5
clone size: NA

CDR3 DNA: TGTGCCAGCAGCCAAGACGGGTGGGTGCCGAACACCAGGGAGCTGTTTTTT
CDR3 protein: CASSQDGWVPNTRELFF
V gene: TRBV11-3
D gene: NA
J gene: TRBJ2-2
clone size: NA

CDR3 DNA: TGCAGTGCGCGGGGAGGGAGGGAGGATCAAGAGACCCAGTACTTC
CDR3 protein: CSARGGREDQETQYF
V gene: TRBV20-1
D gene: TRBD2
J gene: TRBJ2-5
clone size: many

CDR3 DNA: TGTGCCAGCAGGAACGGGAGGGGCAAAAACATTCAGTACTTC
CDR3 protein: CASRNGRGKNIQYF
V gene: TRBV2
D gene: TRBD2
J gene: TRBJ2-4
clone size: NA

CDR3 DNA: TGTGCCAGCTCAGTTAGCGGGAGTTTTCAAGATACGCAGTATTTT
CDR3 protein: CASSVSGSFQDTQYF
V gene: TRBV18
D gene: TRBD2
J gene: TRBJ2-3
clone size: many

CDR3 DNA: TGTGCCAGCACGCACAGGGGAGGTCAGCCCCAGCATTTT
CDR3 protein: CASTHRGGQPQHF
V gene: TRBV28
D gene: TRBD1
J gene: TRBJ1-5
clone size: many

CDR3 DNA: TGTGCCAACAGCCAAGGAGGGCGGGGATACACCTTC
CDR3 protein: CANSQGGRGYTF
V gene: TRBV3-1
D gene: NA
J gene: TRBJ1-2
clone size: NA

CDR3 DNA: TGTGCTAGTGGTACCCCCGGGCAGCCCCAGCATTTT
CDR3 protein: CASGTPGQPQHF
V gene: TRBV12-5
D gene: NA
J gene: TRBJ1-5
clone size: many

CDR3 DNA: TGTGCCAGCAGTTACTCCGGGACAGGTCAAAACATTCAGTACTTC
CDR3 protein: CASSYSGTGQNIQYF
V gene: TRBV6-2/TRBV6-3
D gene: TRBD1
J gene: TRBJ2-4
clone size: many

CDR3 DNA: TGTGCCAGCAGTTCAGCGGCCACGGGGCCAGATACGCAGTATTTT
CDR3 protein: CASSSAATGPDTQYF
V gene: TRBV27
D gene: NA
J gene: TRBJ2-3
clone size: many

CDR3 DNA: TGTGCCAGCAGCCTAGCGGTAGTGGCTTTCTTT
CDR3 protein: CASSLAVVAFF
V gene: TRBV7-8
D gene: NA
J gene: TRBJ1-1
clone size: many

CDR3 DNA: TGTGCCAGCAGTGGGGGGGACAGGGGGAACACAGATACGCAGTATTTT
CDR3 protein: CASSGGDRGNTDTQYF
V gene: TRBV2
D gene: TRBD1
J gene: TRBJ2-3
clone size: many